This TCR beta chain was identified in a study of T-cell reconstitution after alpha-beta-depleted transplantation in children. Study-wide findings and caveats: One year after transplant, T-cell counts and diversity came mostly from newly produced T cells. The origin of high day-60 TCRbeta diversity in some patients lay in surviving recipient T cells and thymic progenitors. By about two months after transplant, alpha-beta T cells reportedly arose from several hundred graft clones that had expanded.

With respect to this clonotype: Antigen: not known.

Unique molecular identifiers featured in how the TCRbeta library was prepared. TCRdb re-analysed the PCR reads in MiXCR, keeping a single row per CDR3 protein. Of roughly 100,000 distinct CDR3 sequences in the sample, under 9% were seen once. Per the germline V gene, CDR1 is DFQATT and CDR2 is SNEGSKA (reference sequence). Trimming stripped 0 bases from V and 6 bases from J, with 17 bases between. The CDR3 consists of 15 residues. This receptor was taken from a boy under 10 years old with acute lymphoblastic leukemia, due to receive a stem cell transplant. The chain is built from TRBV20-1 and TRBJ2-5; a weak D match, TRBD1 (7 bases). Here the sequenced sample was PBMCs, taken before TCRalphabeta/CD19-depleted stem cell transplant. This CDR3 reads CSARDDREGRKTQYF. For the CDR3, the DNA is TGCAGTGCTAGAGATGACAGGGAAGGGAGGAAGACCCAGTACTTC.